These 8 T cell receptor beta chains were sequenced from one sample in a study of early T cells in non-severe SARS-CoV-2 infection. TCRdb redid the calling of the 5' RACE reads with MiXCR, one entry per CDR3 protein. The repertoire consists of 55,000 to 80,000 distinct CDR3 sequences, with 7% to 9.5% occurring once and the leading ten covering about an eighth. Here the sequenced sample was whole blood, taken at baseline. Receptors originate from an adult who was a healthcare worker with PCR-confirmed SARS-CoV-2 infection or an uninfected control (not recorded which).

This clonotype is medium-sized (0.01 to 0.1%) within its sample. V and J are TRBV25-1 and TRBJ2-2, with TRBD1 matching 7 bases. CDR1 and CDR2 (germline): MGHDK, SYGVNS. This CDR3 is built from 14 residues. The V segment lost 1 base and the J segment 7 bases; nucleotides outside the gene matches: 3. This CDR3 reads CASSELAGGGELFF. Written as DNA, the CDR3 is TGTGCCAGCAGTGAATTGGCAGGGGGCGGGGAGCTGTTTTTT. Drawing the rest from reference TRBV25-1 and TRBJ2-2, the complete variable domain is EADIYQTPRYLVIGTGKKITLECSQTMGHDKMYWYQQDPGMELHLIHYSYGVNSTEKGDLSSESTVSRIRTEHFPLTLESARPSHTSQYLCASSELAGGGELFFGEGSRLTVL.

CDR3 loop: CASSLGSVNTEAFF. CDR3 in DNA: TGCGCCAGCAGCTTGGGATCTGTGAACACTGAAGCTTTCTTT. The chain couples TRBV5-1 to TRBJ1-1, with no clear D. V gave up 0 bases and J gave up 0 bases, with 6 bases separating them. The CDR3 is made up of 14 amino acids. The germline V gene encodes CDR1 SGHRS and CDR2 YFSETQ.

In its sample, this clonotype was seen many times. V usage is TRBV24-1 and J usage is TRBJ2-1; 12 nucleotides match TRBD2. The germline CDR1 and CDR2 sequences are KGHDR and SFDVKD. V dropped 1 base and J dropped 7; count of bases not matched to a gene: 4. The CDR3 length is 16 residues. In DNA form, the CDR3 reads TGTGCCACCAGTGATTTAGCCGGGACTAGCGGGAATGAGCAGTTCTTC. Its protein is CATSDLAGTSGNEQFF.

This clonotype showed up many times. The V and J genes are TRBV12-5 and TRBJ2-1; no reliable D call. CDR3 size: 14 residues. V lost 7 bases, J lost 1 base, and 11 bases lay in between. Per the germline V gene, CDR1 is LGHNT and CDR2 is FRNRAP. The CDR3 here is CASARTASYNEQFF. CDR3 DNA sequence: TGTGCTAGTGCCCGGACGGCTTCCTACAATGAGCAGTTCTTC.

The CDR3 spells CSVVGGSYTEAFF. CDR3 coding DNA: TGCAGCGTTGTCGGGGGCTCGTACACTGAAGCTTTCTTT. This sequence joins TRBV29-1 and TRBJ1-1; D possibly corresponds to TRBD1 (6 bases). The CDR3 is 13 residues long. From germline, CDR1 is SQVTM and CDR2 ANQGSEA. Trimming cost V 4 bases and J 3 bases, with 12 bases left between them.

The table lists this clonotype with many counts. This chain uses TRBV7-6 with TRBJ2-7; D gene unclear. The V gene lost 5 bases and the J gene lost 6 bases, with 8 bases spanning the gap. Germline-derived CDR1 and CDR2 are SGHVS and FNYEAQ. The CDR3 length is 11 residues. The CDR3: CASSRWAEQYF. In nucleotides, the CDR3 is TGTGCCAGCAGCCGCTGGGCCGAGCAGTACTTC.

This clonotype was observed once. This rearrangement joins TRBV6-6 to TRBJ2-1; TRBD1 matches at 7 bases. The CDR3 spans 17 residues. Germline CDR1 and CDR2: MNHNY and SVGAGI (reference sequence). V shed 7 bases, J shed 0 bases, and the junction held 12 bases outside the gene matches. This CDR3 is CASNNPPGGSSYNEQFF. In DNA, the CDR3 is TGTGCCAGCAACAACCCCCCAGGGGGAAGCTCCTACAATGAGCAGTTCTTC.

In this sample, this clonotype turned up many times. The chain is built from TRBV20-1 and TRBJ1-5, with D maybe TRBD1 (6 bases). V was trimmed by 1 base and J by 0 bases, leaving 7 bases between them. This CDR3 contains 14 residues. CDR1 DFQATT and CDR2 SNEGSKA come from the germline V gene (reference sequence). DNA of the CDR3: TGCAGTGCTAGAGGGGACACTAGCAATCAGCCCCAGCATTTT. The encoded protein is CSARGDTSNQPQHF.